This TCR beta chain was recorded in a study of graft-versus-host responses after intestinal transplantation. The repertoire was sequenced with immunoSEQ multiplex PCR; TCRdb's copy has only in-frame clones and lacks some. The data contain 6,500 to 7,500 clones, around 23% of them singletons. V was shortened by 2 bases and J by 3 bases, with 2 bases between the two germline ends. From germline, CDR1 is SGHTA and CDR2 FQGTGA. The CDR3 loop spans 12 amino acids. This clone has a handful of counts. Source: alloreactive CD4+ T cells from a mixed lymphocyte reaction culture, taken before transplantation. The subset was: CFSE-low proliferating T cells sorted from roughly 6-day pre-transplant mixed lymphocyte reaction (GvH or HvG direction). The V gene is TRBV7-3, the J gene TRBJ1-5; D remains unclear. This TCR was sampled from a human patient who was an organ donor for intestinal transplantation. Here the CDR3 reads CASSLHNQPQHF. The CDR3 nucleotides are TGTGCCAGCAGCTTACACAATCAGCCCCAGCATTTT.